This section outlines one TCR beta chain sequence together with its context. Its target is not known. The data belong to a study of T-cell memory formation after mild COVID-19. TCRdb reprocessed the 5' RACE reads with MiXCR, giving one entry per CDR3 protein. Of about 210,000 distinct CDR3 sequences listed, more than 25% are singletons. Study results and caveats: Second-wave clones peaking on day 37 lacked confirmed SARS-CoV-2 specificity.

The V and J ends lost 1 base and 1 base respectively, with 11 bases between them. Germline V CDR1 and CDR2: LGHNA, YSLEER. The CDR3 consists of 16 residues. Sequencing was carried out using PBMCs or a T cell subset sorted from them (not recorded which). The chain carries TRBV4-3 and TRBJ2-1; D is unresolved. The sequence was obtained from an adult woman who had mild COVID-19 (a few samples of this study predate the infection). Cell type and time point are not known. Here the CDR3 DNA reads TGCGCCAGCAGCCAAGCTTCCCTTTTGTCCTACAATGAGCAGTTCTTC. It specifies CASSQASLLSYNEQFF.